This TCR beta chain was documented in a study of CD4 T cells in relation to SARS-CoV-2 and coronaviruses. From germline, CDR1 is SGHTA and CDR2 FQGNSA. The V end lost 5 bases, the J end lost 3 bases, and 8 bases lay between the germline ends. The CDR3 loop spans 13 amino acids. Before the COVID-19 pandemic, during about 2010-2018, CD4+ T cells were taken from unexposed donors. Naive and memory CD4+ T cells were separated from cryopreserved PBMCs. Method: immunoSEQ multiplex PCR; TCRdb's copy keeps in-frame clones and lacks some. The table records roughly 63,000 clones, 85% to 95% of them present only once.

Sequenced: naive CD4+ T cells from PBMCs. Subset of the sample: naive CD4+ T cells isolated by negative enrichment. V is TRBV7-2 and J is TRBJ1-5; D possibly corresponds to TRBD1 (5 bases). This TCR came from a human donor in good health. In DNA form, the CDR3 reads TGTGCCAGCAGCCCAGGGTACAATCAGCCCCAGCATTTT. This encodes CASSPGYNQPQHF.